This T cell receptor (beta chain) stems from a study of spatial heterogeneity in lung cancer (dated by TCRdb to between 2018 and 2021). Study-wide context: More beta-chain than alpha-chain transcripts were consistently detected, likely reflecting higher beta-chain transcript abundance. At surgery, around 200 tumor regions, some 61 matched nontumor lung samples and 50 to 60 PBMC samples were TCR-sequenced for both alpha and beta chains. Nonsynonymous mutation counts, determined by whole-exome sequencing of tumor tissue, were related to TCR repertoire features. In the raw uncorrected reads, each unique combination of TCR and UMI appeared more than ten times on average. The study quantitatively compared TCR alpha and beta repertoires across multiple tumor regions, matched nontumor lung and blood in non-small cell lung cancer.

V has 0 bases trimmed and J has 4 bases trimmed; junction bases matching no gene number 5. The CDR3 has 15 amino acids, counting the end cysteine and phenylalanine. The entry retains the CDR3 DNA only, 45 bases that are in frame from base 1. The germline V gene gives CDR1 as MNHEY and CDR2 as SVGAGI. Library preparation used 5' RACE. Data came from a NextSeq 500. The TCR library protocol attached a unique molecular identifier to each TCR cDNA molecule to allow correction of PCR and sequencing errors. Under the source paper's analysis protocol: TCR identification, UMI-based error correction and CDR3 extraction were performed with Decombinator tools. TCRs above a frequency of 2 per 1,000, corresponding to the top 1% of the tumor frequency distribution, were defined as expanded. Renyi diversity was calculated using the R vegan package after each repertoire was subsampled 100 times to 5,000 TCRs. To build CDR3 similarity networks, amino acid triplet string-kernel similarity was used, and CDR3s were connected when their pairwise similarity was above 0.82. TCRdb trimmed public reads at Q25 via fastp, called clones via MiXCR and kept in-frame beta chains. Each CDR3 protein gets just one entry, which takes the most common genes and DNA from the rows behind it. Clone size and V and J calls follow TCRdb, not the original study. The table for this sample lists 7,500 to 9,000 distinct CDR3 sequences; 7.8% of them were counted only once. The ten largest make up 30% of the sample.

The sample holds many counts of this clonotype. Its binding antigen is unknown. No much larger clone exists at a distance of one base, and base qualities are not known. The time point label for this specimen denotes: sample taken at primary tumor resection. For TCR sequencing, whole RNA was extracted from tumor and nontumor lung tissue, or from cryopreserved PBMC samples, and no cell sorting was done. Donors were over 60 patients with early-stage, untreated non-small cell lung cancer from the lung TRACERx cohort. A patient was chosen for TCR sequencing only when enough RNA was available from at least two tumor regions. Points the paper makes about the study in general: Additional single-cell paired TCR alpha and beta sequencing was considered necessary to confirm, at a functional level, the hypothesis that regional TCRs recognize regional mutations. Ubiquitous expanded tumor TCRs were detected in blood more often at tumor resection than at routine follow-up.

The clonotype originates from a female donor with early-stage non-small cell lung cancer. The material sequenced was PBMCs, taken at surgery. The chain is assembled from TRBV6-5 and TRBJ2-7; TRBD1 lines up with 8 middle nucleotides. The CDR3 protein: CASSYSTGEHYEQYF. In nucleotides, the sequence is TGTGCCAGCAGTTACTCGACAGGGGAGCATTACGAGCAGTACTTC.